A single sample is the source of the 15 T cell receptor beta chains below, sequenced in a study of cytomegalovirus exposure and HLA in healthy donors. PCR amplification relied on 60 Vbeta primers (plus 13 Jbeta primers). TCRdb's copy holds only in-frame clones and misses some; the assay was immunoSEQ multiplex PCR. The table lists approximately 95,000 clones, approximately 72% of them singletons. The sequenced material came from PBMCs. These receptors all stem from a woman aged 40 to 50 in good health and CMV-seropositive.

This clone was seen a few times. The V gene is TRBV18, the J gene TRBJ2-2; 9 bases line up with TRBD1. CDR3 length: 15 amino acids. In germline, CDR1 is KGHSH, CDR2 LQKENI. The junction had 6 bases not matched to a gene; V was cut back by 4 bases and J by 6 bases. CDR3 nucleotides: TGTGCCAGCTCACAAGGACAGGGGCAGGCCGGGGAGCTGTTTTTT. As protein: CASSQGQGQAGELFF.

This clone was found a few times. The J gene is TRBJ1-2, the V gene TRBV30; no clear D gene. CDR1 GTSNPN and CDR2 SVGIG come from the germline V gene (reference sequence). The CDR3 spans 12 residues. Trimming removed 3 bases from V and 4 bases from J, with 9 bases in between. CDR3 bases: TGTGCCTGGAGCCCGACGGGCTATGGCTACACCTTC. Residues: CAWSPTGYGYTF.

This clone has a handful of counts. The chain links TRBV4-1 to TRBJ2-1; the match to TRBD2 covers 7 bases. Germline CDR1 is MGHRA and CDR2 is YSYEKL. J lost 2 bases, V lost 4 bases, and 2 bases had no gene match. The CDR3 covers 14 residues. The CDR3 coding sequence is TGCGCCAGCAGCCCTAGCGGACCCTACAATGAGCAGTTCTTC. The encoded protein is CASSPSGPYNEQFF.

A word on this clone: Sequence at one end of the junction differs from germline and may be a read error. J is TRBJ2-3 and V is TRBV7-9; 16 nucleotides align to TRBD2. This CDR3 has 18 residues. Germline assignment: CDR1 SEHNR and CDR2 FQNEAQ (reference sequence). The CDR3 bases are TGTTCCAGCAGCTCCGGGACTAGCGGGAGGGCCTCCACAGATACGCAGTATTTT. Translating gives CSSSSGTSGRASTDTQYF. The entire variable domain, with the rest obtained from reference TRBV7-9 and TRBJ2-3, is as follows: DTGVSQNPRHKITKRGQNVTFRCDPISEHNRLYWYRQTLGQGPEFLTYFQNEAQLEKSRLLSDRFSAERPKGSFSTLEIQRTEQGDSAMYLCSSSSGTSGRASTDTQYFGPGTRLTVL.

The V and J genes are TRBV6-7 and TRBJ2-1; 8 bases line up with TRBD2. TRBV6-7 belongs to the ORF category, with a function that is uncertain. J gave up 4 bases and V 10 bases, and 9 bases lay outside the gene matches. This CDR3 has 14 residues. Here the CDR3 reads CAIPGGPFYNEQFF. CDR3 nucleotides: TGTGCCATCCCGGGAGGGCCCTTTTACAATGAGCAGTTCTTC.

DNA for the CDR3: TGTGCCAGCAGCTTTTTGGCGCTAGCGGGAAGTGGGTCAGAGACCCAGTACTTC. Translating gives CASSFLALAGSGSETQYF. V is TRBV11-2 and J is TRBJ2-5, with 9 bases lining up with TRBD2. This CDR3 contains 18 residues. Germline lookup yields CDR1 SGHAT and CDR2 FQNNGV. With 3 bases clipped from V and 4 bases from J, the junction kept 15 bases outside the gene matches.

The chain couples TRBV2 to TRBJ1-1; D remains unclear. The V end was cut by 7 bases, the J end by 1 base, with 10 bases between. CDR1 and CDR2 from the germline V gene are SNHLY and FYNNEI. This CDR3 is 13 amino acids long. The DNA of the CDR3 is TGTGCCAGCAATGCGGGATGGAACACTGAAGCTTTCTTT. Translation gives CASNAGWNTEAFF.

The table lists this clone with a few counts. The chain uses TRBV6-5 and TRBJ1-5; 11 nucleotides match TRBD1. The germline V gene encodes CDR1 MNHEY and CDR2 SVGAGI. J lost 8 bases, V lost 5 bases, and 2 bases had no gene match. The CDR3 has 13 amino acids. Here the CDR3 DNA reads TGTGCCAGCAGTAGGACAGGGGGCGAGCCCCAGCATTTT. This translates into CASSRTGGEPQHF.

V and J are TRBV27 and TRBJ1-5; 7 nucleotides agree with TRBD1. The CDR3 loop spans 13 amino acids. Unmatched junction bases numbered 2, after V lost 6 bases and J lost 3 bases. The germline V gene encodes CDR1 MNHEY and CDR2 SMNVEV (reference sequence). The CDR3 here is CASRTGSNQPQHF. The CDR3 DNA follows: TGTGCCAGCAGGACAGGGTCCAATCAGCCCCAGCATTTT.

This chain joins TRBV19 and TRBJ1-1, with 9 nucleotides matching TRBD1. Germline assignment: CDR1 LNHDA and CDR2 SQIVND (reference sequence). This CDR3 is built from 14 residues. The V segment lost 6 bases and the J segment 6 bases; nucleotides outside the gene matches: 8. The CDR3 DNA is TGTGCCAGTAGGGCGGACAGGGGAGACCCTGAAGCTTTCTTT. Its translation is CASRADRGDPEAFF.

This chain joins TRBV2 and TRBJ2-7; the match to TRBD1 covers 9 bases. Germline values: CDR1 SNHLY, CDR2 FYNNEI. The CDR3 is 16 residues long. V was pared by 0 bases and J by 3 bases, with 6 bases of the junction left unmatched. CDR3 amino acids: CASSEAPGQGVYEQYF. Written as DNA, the CDR3 is TGTGCCAGCAGTGAAGCCCCGGGACAGGGAGTCTACGAGCAGTACTTC.

In this sample, this clone turned up a few times. J is TRBJ2-1 and V is TRBV7-9, with 7 bases aligning to TRBD1. This CDR3 comprises 15 residues. The junction had 7 bases not matched to a gene; V was cut back by 1 base and J by 7 bases. Germline loops: CDR1 SEHNR, CDR2 FQNEAQ (reference sequence). CDR3 DNA: TGTGCCAGCAGCTTAGACAGGGGAAGGTATAATGAGCAGTTCTTC. This sequence encodes CASSLDRGRYNEQFF.

This clone was seen a few times. The chain links TRBV18 to TRBJ2-3, with 11 bases lining up with TRBD2. The CDR3 loop spans 16 amino acids. V was pared by 4 bases and J by 2 bases, with 5 bases of the junction left unmatched. CDR1 is KGHSH, CDR2 LQKENI, per germline. This CDR3 is CASSRGLAGPTDTQYF. Here the CDR3 DNA reads TGTGCCAGCTCACGCGGACTAGCGGGCCCCACAGATACGCAGTATTTT.

Here the CDR3 reads CASKSGGFSYNEQFF. The CDR3 DNA follows: TGCGCCAGCAAATCCGGGGGATTCTCCTACAATGAGCAGTTCTTC. The rearrangement links TRBV5-1 to TRBJ2-1; D is possibly TRBD2 (6 bases). V gave up 6 bases and J gave up 0 bases, with 13 bases separating them. Germline V gene sequence: CDR1 SGHRS, CDR2 YFSETQ. CDR3 size: 15 residues.

This clone was detected once. V gene TRBV6-5 combines with J gene TRBJ2-5; 7 nucleotides match TRBD2. Trimming took 4 bases from V and 3 from J; bases not matched to a gene: 8. Germline lookup yields CDR1 MNHEY and CDR2 SVGAGI. The CDR3 runs to 15 residues. CDR3 DNA: TGTGCCAGCAGTTCTGCGGGAGCCGGAGAAGAGACCCAGTACTTC. Its protein is CASSSAGAGEETQYF.